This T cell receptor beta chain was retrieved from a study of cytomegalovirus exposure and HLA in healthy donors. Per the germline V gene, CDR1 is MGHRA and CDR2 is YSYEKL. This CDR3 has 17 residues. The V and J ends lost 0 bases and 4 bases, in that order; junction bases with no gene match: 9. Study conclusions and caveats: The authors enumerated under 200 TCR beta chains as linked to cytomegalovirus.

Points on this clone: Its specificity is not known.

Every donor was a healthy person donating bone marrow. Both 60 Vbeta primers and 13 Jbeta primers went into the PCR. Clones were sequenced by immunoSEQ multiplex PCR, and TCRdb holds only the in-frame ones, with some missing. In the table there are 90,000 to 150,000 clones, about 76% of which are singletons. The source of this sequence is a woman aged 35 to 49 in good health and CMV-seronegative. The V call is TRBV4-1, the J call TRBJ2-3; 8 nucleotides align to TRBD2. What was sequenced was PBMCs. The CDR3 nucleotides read TGCGCCAGCAGCCAAGATATCCCGGGGGGGACCGCAGATACGCAGTATTTT. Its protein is CASSQDIPGGTADTQYF.